What follows are 22 T cell receptor beta chains derived from one specimen sequenced in a study of OX40 agonist ivuxolimab in advanced cancers. Produced via immunoSEQ multiplex PCR; TCRdb's table is partial and in-frame only. The table includes fewer than 100,000 clones, roughly nine tenths detected once. The source material was CD4+ or CD8+ T cells sorted from blood, sampled in a trial of the OX40 agonist ivuxolimab. Source of these receptors: an adult with an advanced solid tumor such as melanoma, head and neck, liver or kidney cancer.

V gene TRBV5-1 combines with J gene TRBJ2-1, with D maybe TRBD1 (5 bases). There are 14 residues in the CDR3. The germline gives CDR1 SGHRS, CDR2 YFSETQ. V was clipped by 4 bases and J by 6 bases, with 14 bases between them. CDR3 residues: CASSPGTQGNEQFF. The DNA of the CDR3 is TGCGCCAGCAGCCCCGGTACTCAGGGCAATGAGCAGTTCTTC.

This clone was recorded only once. The chain joins TRBV10-3 to TRBJ2-7; D unclear. Germline-derived CDR1 and CDR2 are ENHRY and SYGVKD. This CDR3 comprises 13 residues. V was clipped by 4 bases and J by 4 bases, with 11 bases between them. In DNA form, the CDR3 reads TGTGCCATCAGTGGCACAGAACCTTACGAGCAGTACTTC. It encodes CAISGTEPYEQYF.

The chain recombines TRBV4-1 with TRBJ1-4, with TRBD1 matching over 7 bases. Per germline, CDR1 MGHRA and CDR2 YSYEKL. The V gene end was trimmed by 0 bases and the J gene end by 8 bases; junction bases not matched to a gene: 6. This CDR3 is built from 15 residues. The CDR3 DNA is TGCGCCAGCAGCCAAGAGGGGGACAGTGGGGAAAAACTGTTTTTT. Amino acid sequence: CASSQEGDSGEKLFF.

The chain recombines TRBV10-3 with TRBJ1-5, with D possibly being TRBD1 (6 bases). The germline CDR1 and CDR2 sequences are ENHRY and SYGVKD. The CDR3 totals 15 residues. V was shortened by 8 bases and J by 4 bases, with 18 bases between the two germline ends. In DNA, the CDR3 is TGTGCCATCTCCCAGGGGATGGGGCCAAATCAGCCCCAGCATTTT. It encodes CAISQGMGPNQPQHF.

The chain is built from TRBV4-1 and TRBJ1-5; 8 nucleotides align to TRBD1. The V segment lost 4 bases and the J segment 0 bases; nucleotides outside the gene matches: 8. CDR3 length: 17 residues. CDR1 is MGHRA, CDR2 YSYEKL, per germline. The CDR3 loop is CASSPYGTGYSNQPQHF. The DNA for the CDR3 is TGCGCCAGCAGCCCTTACGGGACAGGATATAGCAATCAGCCCCAGCATTTT.

The chain employs TRBV11-2 and TRBJ1-2, with D tentatively TRBD1 (5 bases). The CDR3 spans 15 residues. The ends were cut back, 0 bases at V and 4 bases at J, with 12 bases in the middle. Germline CDR1 is SGHAT and CDR2 is FQNNGV. CDR3 DNA: TGTGCCAGCAGCTTAGATCAACGAGGGGCCTATGGCTACACCTTC. Translating gives CASSLDQRGAYGYTF. The complete variable domain, with remaining parts taken from reference TRBV11-2 and TRBJ1-2, reads EAGVAQSPRYKIIEKRQSVAFWCNPISGHATLYWYQQILGQGPKLLIQFQNNGVVDDSQLPKDRFSAERLKGVDSTLKIQPAKLEDSAVYLCASSLDQRGAYGYTFGSGTRLTVV.

This chain joins TRBV18 and TRBJ2-7; TRBD2 matches at 11 bases. J was trimmed by 0 bases and V by 0 bases; bases with no gene match: 4. Germline assignment: CDR1 KGHSH and CDR2 LQKENI. This CDR3 region has 17 residues. The CDR3 loop reads CASSPPGLADLSYEQYF. CDR3 nucleotides: TGTGCCAGCTCACCACCGGGACTAGCGGACCTCTCCTACGAGCAGTACTTC.

This clone occurred once. The J gene is TRBJ2-3, the V gene TRBV5-1; D may be TRBD1 (5 bases). Between the trimmed V and J ends, which lost 4 bases and 0 bases, there was a span of 15 bases. There are 16 residues in the CDR3. CDR1 is SGHRS and CDR2 is YFSETQ in the germline V gene. The CDR3 DNA reads TGCGCCAGCAGCCTCCCTGGGGCAGCTAGCACAGATACGCAGTATTTT. As protein: CASSLPGAASTDTQYF.

This chain joins TRBV9 and TRBJ1-3; D is possibly TRBD1 (5 bases). V was trimmed by 0 bases and J by 2 bases, leaving 15 bases between them. This CDR3 has 17 amino acids. Germline values: CDR1 SGDLS, CDR2 YYNGEE. This CDR3 is CASSVGLGRAAGNTIYF. CDR3 bases: TGTGCCAGCAGCGTAGGACTAGGCAGGGCAGCTGGAAACACCATATATTTT.

The gene calls are TRBV5-4 and TRBJ1-5; the match to TRBD1 covers 8 bases. The CDR3 extends over 14 amino acids. The germline V gene has CDR1 SGHNT and CDR2 YYREEE (reference sequence). J lost 7 bases, V lost 4 bases, and 7 bases had no gene match. The CDR3 region has the DNA TGTGCCAGCAGCAGAAGGACAGGGCGGCAGCCCCAGCATTTT. It encodes CASSRRTGRQPQHF.

This sequence joins TRBV28 and TRBJ2-7; TRBD2 is a possible D gene (7 bases). Trimming took off 8 bases at V and 6 bases at J, with 23 bases between the two ends. The CDR3 consists of 15 residues. Germline lookup yields CDR1 MDHEN and CDR2 SYDVKM. The CDR3 coding sequence is TGTGCCAGCTCCACCGGGGGGCTAGGGCTGGGCGAGCAGTACTTC. It encodes CASSTGGLGLGEQYF.

V is TRBV5-1 and J is TRBJ2-7; D is unresolved. The V end was cut by 1 base, the J end by 3 bases, with 5 bases between. This CDR3 contains 12 residues. Germline V CDR1 and CDR2: SGHRS, YFSETQ. CDR3 coding DNA: TGCGCCAGCAGCTTGAATAGCTACGAGCAGTACTTC. This codes for CASSLNSYEQYF.

The genes are TRBV6-5 and TRBJ2-6; D is unresolved. There are 14 residues in the CDR3. Germline V CDR1 and CDR2: MNHEY, SVGAGI. V gave up 2 bases and J gave up 4 bases, with 6 bases separating them. The CDR3 bases are TGTGCCAGCAGTTACCTGGGAGGGGCCAACGTCCTGACTTTC. Protein product: CASSYLGGANVLTF.

This chain joins TRBV28 and TRBJ1-1; no firm D call. The germline gives CDR1 MDHEN, CDR2 SYDVKM. V was clipped by 2 bases and J by 0 bases, with 7 bases between them. This CDR3 is built from 14 residues. The CDR3, as DNA: TGTGCCAGCAGTTTACACGGGATGAACACTGAAGCTTTCTTT. This sequence encodes CASSLHGMNTEAFF.

Concerning this clone: The junction differs from germline at one of its ends, possibly a read error. This chain uses TRBV18 with TRBJ2-7, with 8 bases lining up with TRBD1. The CDR3 is made up of 15 amino acids. Germline CDR1 KGHSH, CDR2 LQKENI. CDR3 amino acids: CASSPPGQAVHEQYF. CDR3 bases: TGTGCCAGTTCACCACCGGGACAGGCAGTCCACGAGCAGTACTTC.

This chain connects TRBV6-6 to TRBJ1-1; 7 nucleotides match TRBD1. The CDR3 has 15 amino acids. CDR1 is MNHNY and CDR2 is SVGAGI in the germline V gene (reference sequence). V lost 4 bases to trimming and J lost 4 bases; unmatched junction nucleotides: 9. The CDR3 region has the DNA TGTGCCAGCAGTTCGACAGGGAACTCAGGCACTGAAGCTTTCTTT. This encodes CASSSTGNSGTEAFF.

The chain combines TRBV10-3 with TRBJ2-1; D unresolved. CDR1 ENHRY and CDR2 SYGVKD come from the germline V gene. The CDR3 is 13 residues long. Trimming removed 11 bases from V and 5 bases from J, with 16 bases in between. The CDR3 region has the DNA TGTGCCGTTCAGGTTACGTTTGACAATGAGCAGTTCTTC. This encodes CAVQVTFDNEQFF.

The chain carries TRBV27 and TRBJ2-1; no clear D gene. This CDR3 contains 13 residues. V was clipped by 3 bases and J by 10 bases, with 13 bases between them. Germline-derived CDR1 and CDR2 are MNHEY and SMNVEV (reference sequence). The CDR3 DNA sequence: TGTGCCAGCAGTTTCAGAGTCGGATGGGAGCAGTTCTTC. This gives the protein CASSFRVGWEQFF.

This clone was seen a few times. V is TRBV19 and J is TRBJ2-5; 7 bases agree with TRBD1. V shed 6 bases and J 3 bases; nucleotides not matched to a gene: 19. The CDR3 runs 18 residues. The germline gives CDR1 LNHDA, CDR2 SQIVND (reference sequence). The CDR3 nucleotides are TGTGCCAGTAGCGCCTGGCCGTCAGCGACAGGGTTGAAAGAGACCCAGTACTTC. Residues: CASSAWPSATGLKETQYF. The whole variable domain, remainder taken from reference TRBV19 and TRBJ2-5, is DGGITQSPKYLFRKEGQNVTLSCEQNLNHDAMYWYRQDPGQGLRLIYYSQIVNDFQKGDIAEGYSVSREKKESFPLTVTSAQKNPTAFYLCASSAWPSATGLKETQYFGPGTRLLVL.

The chain joins TRBV7-9 to TRBJ1-1; D gene unclear. Per the germline V gene, CDR1 is SEHNR and CDR2 is FQNEAQ (reference sequence). V shed 3 bases and J shed 1 base, with 12 bases lying between them. This CDR3 region has 15 residues. Written as DNA, the CDR3 is TGTGCCAGCAGCTTCTCGGGCAGTCCGAACACTGAAGCTTTCTTT. It encodes CASSFSGSPNTEAFF.

The chain combines TRBV28 with TRBJ2-7; possibly TRBD1 for D (6 bases). The CDR3 has 12 amino acids. Trimming stripped 6 bases from V and 3 bases from J, with 9 bases between. Germline-derived CDR1 and CDR2 are MDHEN and SYDVKM. The CDR3 protein is CASRQGSYEQYF. In nucleotides, the CDR3 is TGTGCCAGCAGACAGGGCAGCTACGAGCAGTACTTC.

The chain couples TRBV18 to TRBJ2-1, with 9 bases identical to TRBD2. Germline CDR1 and CDR2: KGHSH and LQKENI. The V segment lost 1 base and the J segment 8 bases; nucleotides outside the gene matches: 6. The CDR3 is 15 residues long. CDR3 coding DNA: TGTGCCAGCTCACCACTCGGTAGCGGGGGCGATGAGCAGTTCTTC. Protein product: CASSPLGSGGDEQFF. The whole variable domain, filled in from reference TRBV18 and TRBJ2-1, reads NAGVMQNPRHLVRRRGQEARLRCSPMKGHSHVYWYRQLPEEGLKFMVYLQKENIIDESGMPKERFSAEFPKEGPSILRIQQVVRGDSAAYFCASSPLGSGGDEQFFGPGTRLTVL.